Following are 22 T cell receptor beta chains from one sample sequenced in a study of graft-versus-host responses after intestinal transplantation (dated by TCRdb to the early 2020s). These receptors have no known antigen. Libraries were built with the immunoSEQ multiplex PCR assay. The table was pulled from immuneACCESS by TCRdb, which kept in-frame rearrangements only. Such tables lose some clones; where checked, under half of the loss comes from unresolved V genes, and the rest has no known cause. Across this sample there are 90,000 to 130,000 clones, with about 92% seen only once. Jointly, the top ten make up around 1.2% of the sample. The time point tag for this specimen amounts to: cells obtained before transplantation from donor or recipient. The sample consisted of unstimulated CD8+ T cells sorted from spleen or lymph node cells, taken before transplant. The receptors derive from a human donor who was the organ donor for an intestinal transplant.

V is TRBV5-1 and J is TRBJ2-5; 9 bases are a match to TRBD1. CDR3 length: 18 residues. V was clipped by 1 base and J by 0 bases; unmatched bases: 10. Germline lookup yields CDR1 SGHRS and CDR2 YFSETQ. The CDR3 DNA reads TGCGCCAGCAGCTTGCAGGGACAGGGAGACGGGTACCAAGAGACCCAGTACTTC. Its protein is CASSLQGQGDGYQETQYF.

The chain couples TRBV15 to TRBJ2-1; D is possibly TRBD1 (5 bases). The germline V gene has CDR1 LNHNV and CDR2 YYDKDF (reference sequence). This CDR3 is built from 15 residues. Trimming took 5 bases from V and 0 from J, leaving 11 bases between them. Written as DNA, the CDR3 is TGTGCCACCAGCCCAGGGCGGAGCTCCTACAATGAGCAGTTCTTC. Its protein product is CATSPGRSSYNEQFF.

The chain is built from TRBV10-1 and TRBJ2-1; 10 bases agree with TRBD2. From germline, CDR1 is WNHNN and CDR2 SYGVQD (reference sequence). The CDR3 extends over 16 amino acids. J lost 4 bases, V lost 3 bases, and 6 bases had no gene match. The CDR3 region is CASSDFPSGRYNEQFF. The CDR3, as DNA: TGCGCCAGCAGTGACTTCCCTAGCGGGAGATACAATGAGCAGTTCTTC.

This sequence joins TRBV5-1 and TRBJ1-1; 8 bases agree with TRBD1. Germline CDR1 SGHRS, CDR2 YFSETQ. V was pared by 0 bases and J by 4 bases, with 2 bases of the junction left unmatched. The CDR3 runs 14 residues. As DNA, the CDR3 is TGCGCCAGCAGCTTGGCCGGACAGGGCACTGAAGCTTTCTTT. Translated, it gives CASSLAGQGTEAFF.

This chain joins TRBV27 and TRBJ2-7; either TRBD1 or TRBD2 may fit D (5 bases each). CDR3 length equals 15 residues. From germline, CDR1 is MNHEY and CDR2 SMNVEV (reference sequence). Trimming pared 2 bases from V and 0 bases from J, leaving 11 bases between. CDR3 residues: CASSLGAGSSYEQYF. The DNA of the CDR3 is TGTGCCAGCAGTTTAGGGGCAGGGAGCTCCTACGAGCAGTACTTC.

This chain connects TRBV5-1 to TRBJ2-3; possible D gene TRBD2, 6 bases. Germline-derived CDR1 and CDR2 are SGHRS and YFSETQ. The CDR3 length is 17 residues. V was trimmed by 0 bases and J by 4 bases, leaving 18 bases between them. The CDR3 loop is CASSLELAPIMADTQYF. The CDR3 DNA reads as TGCGCCAGCAGCTTGGAGCTAGCGCCGATTATGGCAGATACGCAGTATTTT.

The chain recombines TRBV9 with TRBJ2-1; tentatively, D is TRBD1 (6 bases). From germline, CDR1 is SGDLS and CDR2 YYNGEE. Trimming took 3 bases from V and 0 from J, leaving 22 bases between them. CDR3 length equals 19 residues. DNA for the CDR3: TGTGCCAGCAGCGCTAGCAGGGGCTGGACACCTAGCTCCTACAATGAGCAGTTCTTC. Encoded protein: CASSASRGWTPSSYNEQFF.

This rearrangement joins TRBV5-6 to TRBJ2-7, with unresolved D. V lost 0 bases, J lost 3 bases, and 7 bases lay in between. The CDR3 totals 13 residues. Germline CDR1 and CDR2: SGHDT and YYEEEE. CDR3 sequence reads: CASSLVTVYEQYF. In DNA, the CDR3 is TGTGCCAGCAGCTTGGTAACAGTCTACGAGCAGTACTTC. Full variable domain (rest looked up from reference TRBV5-6 and TRBJ2-7): DAGVTQSPTHLIKTRGQQVTLRCSPKSGHDTVSWYQQALGQGPQFIFQYYEEEERQRGNFPDRFSGHQFPNYSSELNVNALLLGDSALYLCASSLVTVYEQYFGPGTRLTVT.

V is TRBV27 and J is TRBJ1-5; 7 bases map to TRBD1. Per the germline V gene, CDR1 is MNHEY and CDR2 is SMNVEV (reference sequence). CDR3 length equals 13 residues. V lost 5 bases to trimming and J lost 5 bases; unmatched junction nucleotides: 3. CDR3: CASSQGGYQPQHF. DNA for the CDR3: TGTGCCAGCAGTCAGGGGGGGTATCAGCCCCAGCATTTT.

This chain links TRBV9 with TRBJ2-2; a weak D match, TRBD1 (6 bases). This CDR3 spans 17 amino acids. With 4 bases removed from V and 0 bases from J, the gap between germline ends came to 16 bases. Germline assignment: CDR1 SGDLS and CDR2 YYNGEE. The CDR3 reads CASSSHPGQPNTGELFF. DNA of the CDR3: TGTGCCAGCAGCTCACATCCCGGACAGCCGAACACCGGGGAGCTGTTTTTT.

The chain employs TRBV7-8 and TRBJ2-3; maybe TRBD2 (5 bases). The germline CDR1 and CDR2 sequences are SGHVS and FQNEAQ. Trimming stripped 5 bases from V and 4 bases from J, with 19 bases between. The CDR3 runs to 16 residues. In DNA, the CDR3 is TGTGCCAGCAGCGATACGGCCCGGCGGGTCGCAGATACGCAGTATTTT. Its translation: CASSDTARRVADTQYF.

The chain joins TRBV4-1 to TRBJ1-5, with D tentatively TRBD1 (5 bases). This CDR3 is built from 15 residues. V was cut by 0 bases and J by 6 bases, with 12 bases left in between. Looked up from germline, CDR1 is MGHRA and CDR2 is YSYEKL. CDR3 sequence (DNA): TGCGCCAGCAGCCAAGATCGGGGGGTTGGTCAGCCCCAGCATTTT. Its protein product is CASSQDRGVGQPQHF.

The chain has TRBV10-3 and TRBJ2-3; D is perhaps TRBD1 (6 bases). V lost 0 bases to trimming and J lost 2 bases, with 15 bases between them. Germline V gene sequence: CDR1 ENHRY, CDR2 SYGVKD. This CDR3 contains 17 residues. This CDR3 reads CAISESQGLRVTDTQYF. In nucleotides, the CDR3 is TGTGCCATCAGTGAGTCGCAGGGGTTGAGAGTCACAGATACGCAGTATTTT.

This sequence joins TRBV2 and TRBJ2-3; 8 positions match TRBD2. This CDR3 is built from 14 residues. The junction had 7 bases not matched to a gene; V was cut back by 7 bases and J by 4 bases. CDR1 and CDR2 (germline): SNHLY, FYNNEI. The CDR3 DNA reads as TGTGCCAGCAACGGCGGGGGGTTATCAGATACGCAGTATTTT. It codes for CASNGGGLSDTQYF.

The chain joins TRBV28 to TRBJ1-1, with D unresolved. V was cut by 4 bases and J by 2 bases, with 11 bases left in between. Germline V gene data show CDR1 as MDHEN and CDR2 as SYDVKM. The CDR3 loop spans 14 amino acids. CDR3: CASSSRGFNTEAFF. In DNA, the CDR3 is TGTGCCAGCAGTTCGCGTGGGTTTAACACTGAAGCTTTCTTT.

The DNA of the CDR3 is TGTGCCAGCAGCAACAAGCGGAGGGGACATAGCAATCAGCCCCAGCATTTT. Translated: CASSNKRRGHSNQPQHF. The chain joins TRBV21-1 to TRBJ1-5. TRBV21-1 has pseudogene status. The CDR3 is made up of 17 amino acids.

The DNA for the CDR3 is TGTGCCATCAGTGAACCGGGACAGGGGCCGGCTAATGAAAAACTGTTTTTT. This sequence encodes CAISEPGQGPANEKLFF. The V and J genes are TRBV10-3 and TRBJ1-4; 10 bases agree with TRBD1. Germline loops: CDR1 ENHRY, CDR2 SYGVKD. With 3 bases clipped from V and 3 bases from J, the junction kept 7 bases outside the gene matches. This CDR3 is 17 amino acids long.

The gene calls are TRBV4-3 and TRBJ1-1, with D hard to call. The CDR3 has 13 residues. The germline CDR1 and CDR2 sequences are LGHNA and YSLEER. V was pared by 0 bases and J by 8 bases, with 10 bases between. CDR3 loop: CASSQDRSSEAFF. CDR3 sequence (DNA): TGCGCCAGCAGCCAAGATCGTTCATCGGAAGCTTTCTTT.

This clone was seen just once. This rearrangement joins TRBV11-2 to TRBJ1-2, with a possible D match to TRBD1 (5 bases). Germline V gene data show CDR1 as SGHAT and CDR2 as FQNNGV. The CDR3 has 15 amino acids. The ends were cut back, 4 bases at V and 8 bases at J, with 20 bases in the middle. CDR3 region: CASSSTVLKAAGYTF. Written as DNA, the CDR3 is TGTGCCAGCAGCTCGACAGTCCTAAAGGCCGCGGGCTACACCTTC.

The J gene is TRBJ2-7, the V gene TRBV7-9, with D possibly being TRBD1 or TRBD2 (6 bases each). Trimming removed 3 bases from V and 7 bases from J, with 16 bases in between. The CDR3 loop spans 14 amino acids. Germline lookup yields CDR1 SEHNR and CDR2 FQNEAQ (reference sequence). In DNA form, the CDR3 reads TGTGCCAGCAGCTTGGGCTATCGGGGGCAAGAGCAGTACTTC. Protein sequence: CASSLGYRGQEQYF.

The genes are TRBV27 and TRBJ2-7; TRBD2 aligns across 16 bases. CDR3 size: 17 residues. V shed 6 bases and J 3 bases; nucleotides not matched to a gene: 8. Looked up from germline, CDR1 is MNHEY and CDR2 is SMNVEV (reference sequence). CDR3 amino acids: CASRVPGLAGGNYEQYF. As DNA, the CDR3 is TGTGCCAGCAGAGTGCCGGGACTAGCGGGAGGGAACTACGAGCAGTACTTC.

This chain links TRBV5-8 with TRBJ2-7; 9 bases map to TRBD1. Germline V gene data show CDR1 as SGHTS and CDR2 as YDEGEE. CDR3 size: 15 residues. J gave up 0 bases and V 5 bases, and 6 bases lay outside the gene matches. CDR3 DNA sequence: TGTGCCAGCAGAAAAGGGACAGGGAGCTCCTACGAGCAGTACTTC. Its protein is CASRKGTGSSYEQYF.